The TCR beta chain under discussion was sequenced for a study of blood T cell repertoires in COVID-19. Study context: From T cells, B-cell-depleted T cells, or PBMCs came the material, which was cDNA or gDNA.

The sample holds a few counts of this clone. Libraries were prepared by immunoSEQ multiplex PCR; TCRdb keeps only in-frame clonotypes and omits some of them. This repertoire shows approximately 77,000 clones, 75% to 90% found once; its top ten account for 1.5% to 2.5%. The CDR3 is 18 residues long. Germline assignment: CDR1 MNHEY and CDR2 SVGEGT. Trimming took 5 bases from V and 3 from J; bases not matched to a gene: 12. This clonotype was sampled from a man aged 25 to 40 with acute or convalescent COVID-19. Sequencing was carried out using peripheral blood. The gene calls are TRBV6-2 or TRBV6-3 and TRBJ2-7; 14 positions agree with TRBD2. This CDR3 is CASSPQPGLAGASYEQYF. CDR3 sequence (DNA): TGTGCCAGCAGTCCCCAACCGGGACTAGCGGGAGCGAGCTACGAGCAGTACTTC.